This T cell receptor beta chain was recovered during a study of OX40 agonist ivuxolimab in advanced cancers. This clone was seen once. CDR1 is SGDLS and CDR2 is YYNGEE in the germline V gene. V lost 0 bases, J lost 0 bases, and 10 bases lay in between. The CDR3 is made up of 16 amino acids. The table came from immunoSEQ multiplex PCR; TCRdb's copy has only in-frame clones and leaves some out. The sample has approximately 92,000 clones; approximately 93% are singletons. J is TRBJ1-5 and V is TRBV9, with D unclear. The material was CD4+ or CD8+ T cells sorted from blood, obtained in a trial of the OX40 agonist ivuxolimab. This TCR derives from an adult with an advanced solid tumor such as melanoma, head and neck, liver or kidney cancer. The CDR3: CASSVDRDYSNQPQHF. CDR3 in DNA: TGTGCCAGCAGCGTAGACCGGGATTATAGCAATCAGCCCCAGCATTTT.